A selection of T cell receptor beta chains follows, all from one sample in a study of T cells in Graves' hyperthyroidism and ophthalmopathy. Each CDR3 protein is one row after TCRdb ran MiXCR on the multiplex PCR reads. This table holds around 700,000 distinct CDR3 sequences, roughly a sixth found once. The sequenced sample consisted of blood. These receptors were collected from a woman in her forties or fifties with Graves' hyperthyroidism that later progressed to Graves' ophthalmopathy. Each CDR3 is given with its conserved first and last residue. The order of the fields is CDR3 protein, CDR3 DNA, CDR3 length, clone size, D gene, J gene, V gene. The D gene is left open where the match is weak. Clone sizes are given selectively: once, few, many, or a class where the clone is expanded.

cdr3_aa: CASSLSDRGNSPLHF
cdr3_nt: TGTGCCAGCAGCTTGAGTGATAGGGGGAATTCACCCCTCCACTTT
cdr3_length: 15
clone_size: few
d_call: -
j_call: TRBJ1-6
v_call: TRBV5-4

cdr3_aa: CASSPYTSGWSTDTQYF
cdr3_nt: TGTGCCAGCAGCCCGTACACTAGCGGGTGGAGCACAGATACGCAGTATTTT
cdr3_length: 17
clone_size: once
d_call: TRBD2
j_call: TRBJ2-3
v_call: TRBV11-2

cdr3_aa: CATSRGMGQGTEQYF
cdr3_nt: TGTGCCACCAGCAGAGGAATGGGACAGGGTACGGAGCAGTACTTC
cdr3_length: 15
clone_size: -
d_call: TRBD1
j_call: TRBJ2-7
v_call: TRBV15

cdr3_aa: CAWSPANYGYTF
cdr3_nt: TGTGCCTGGAGTCCGGCTAACTATGGCTACACCTTC
cdr3_length: 12
clone_size: many
d_call: -
j_call: TRBJ1-2
v_call: TRBV30

cdr3_aa: CSARASGQGMNTEAFF
cdr3_nt: TGCAGTGCTAGAGCTTCGGGACAGGGAATGAACACTGAAGCTTTCTTT
cdr3_length: 16
clone_size: -
d_call: TRBD1
j_call: TRBJ1-1
v_call: TRBV20-1

cdr3_aa: CASSFLGTGGMGTEAFF
cdr3_nt: TGTGCCAGCAGCTTCCTCGGGACAGGGGGCATGGGCACTGAAGCTTTCTTT
cdr3_length: 17
clone_size: few
d_call: TRBD1
j_call: TRBJ1-1
v_call: TRBV7-9

cdr3_aa: CASSFLHGETQYF
cdr3_nt: TGTGCCAGCAGCTTCCTACATGGCGAGACCCAGTACTTC
cdr3_length: 13
clone_size: -
d_call: -
j_call: TRBJ2-5
v_call: TRBV7-2

cdr3_aa: CASSIRRQGIGTEAFF
cdr3_nt: TGTGCCAGTAGTATCCGAAGACAGGGGATAGGAACTGAAGCTTTCTTT
cdr3_length: 16
clone_size: -
d_call: TRBD1
j_call: TRBJ1-1
v_call: TRBV19

cdr3_aa: CAISDWGRENTEAFF
cdr3_nt: TGTGCCATCAGTGATTGGGGCAGAGAAAACACTGAAGCTTTCTTT
cdr3_length: 15
clone_size: few
d_call: -
j_call: TRBJ1-1
v_call: TRBV10-3

cdr3_aa: CATRQNQETQYF
cdr3_nt: TGTGCCACTAGACAGAACCAAGAGACCCAGTACTTC
cdr3_length: 12
clone_size: -
d_call: -
j_call: TRBJ2-5
v_call: TRBV24-1

cdr3_aa: CASSDRHANTEAFF
cdr3_nt: TGTGCCAGCAGCGATAGGCACGCGAACACTGAAGCTTTCTTT
cdr3_length: 14
clone_size: many
d_call: -
j_call: TRBJ1-1
v_call: TRBV3-1

cdr3_aa: CASSYGTSAGELFF
cdr3_nt: TGTGCCAGCAGTTACGGGACTAGCGCCGGGGAGCTGTTTTTT
cdr3_length: 14
clone_size: -
d_call: TRBD2
j_call: TRBJ2-2
v_call: TRBV6-6

cdr3_aa: CASSQQQVLAYNEQFF
cdr3_nt: TGTGCCAGCAGCCAACAACAGGTCCTCGCATACAATGAGCAGTTCTTC
cdr3_length: 16
clone_size: few
d_call: -
j_call: TRBJ2-1
v_call: TRBV14